The source of this T cell receptor (beta chain) is a study of cytomegalovirus exposure and HLA in healthy donors. 13 Jbeta primers and 60 Vbeta primers were used for the PCR. The repertoire was sequenced with immunoSEQ multiplex PCR; TCRdb's copy has only in-frame clones and lacks some. This sample has about 130,000 clones, with over 60% found just once. CDR3 length: 14 amino acids. V was pared by 5 bases and J by 5 bases, with 12 bases between. The V gene's germline CDR1 is LGHNA and CDR2 YNFKEQ. The chain is built from TRBV4-2 and TRBJ2-2, with D possibly being TRBD1 (6 bases). Sequenced sample: PBMCs. The receptor comes from a human donor in good health. CDR3 sequence: CASSLQGWTGELFF. The DNA of the CDR3 is TGTGCCAGCAGCTTACAGGGATGGACCGGGGAGCTGTTTTTT.